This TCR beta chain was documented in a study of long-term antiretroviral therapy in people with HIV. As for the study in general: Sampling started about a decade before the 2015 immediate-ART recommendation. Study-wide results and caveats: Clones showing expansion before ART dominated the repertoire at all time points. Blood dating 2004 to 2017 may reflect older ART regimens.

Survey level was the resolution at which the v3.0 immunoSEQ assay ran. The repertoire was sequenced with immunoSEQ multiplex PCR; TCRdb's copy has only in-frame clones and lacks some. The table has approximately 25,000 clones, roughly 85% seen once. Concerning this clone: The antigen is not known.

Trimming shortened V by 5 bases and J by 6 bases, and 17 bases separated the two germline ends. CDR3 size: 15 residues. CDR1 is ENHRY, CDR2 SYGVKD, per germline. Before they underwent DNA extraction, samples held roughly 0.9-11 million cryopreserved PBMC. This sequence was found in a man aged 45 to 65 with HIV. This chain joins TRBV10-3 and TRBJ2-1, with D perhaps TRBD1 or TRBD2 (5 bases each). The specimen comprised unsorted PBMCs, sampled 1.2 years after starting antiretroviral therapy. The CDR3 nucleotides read TGTGCCATCAGTACCGGGACCCCCCGCCTCAATGAGCAGTTCTTC. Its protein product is CAISTGTPRLNEQFF.